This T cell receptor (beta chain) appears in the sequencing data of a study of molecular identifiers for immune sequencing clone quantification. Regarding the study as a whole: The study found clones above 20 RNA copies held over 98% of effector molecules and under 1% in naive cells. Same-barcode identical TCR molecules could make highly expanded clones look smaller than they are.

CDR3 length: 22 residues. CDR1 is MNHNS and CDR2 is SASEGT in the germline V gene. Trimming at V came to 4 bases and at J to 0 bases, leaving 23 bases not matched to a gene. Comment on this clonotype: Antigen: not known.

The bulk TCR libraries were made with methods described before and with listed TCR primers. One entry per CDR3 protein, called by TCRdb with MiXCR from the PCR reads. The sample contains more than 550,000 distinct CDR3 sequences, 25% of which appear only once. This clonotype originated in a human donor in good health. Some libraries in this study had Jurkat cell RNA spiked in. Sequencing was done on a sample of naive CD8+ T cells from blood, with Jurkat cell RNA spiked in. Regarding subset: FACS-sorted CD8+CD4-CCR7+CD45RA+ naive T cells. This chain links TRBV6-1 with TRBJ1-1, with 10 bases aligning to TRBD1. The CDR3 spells CASSGKVGPGQGTPNMNTEAFF. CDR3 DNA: TGTGCCAGCAGTGGGAAGGTGGGACCGGGACAGGGGACCCCAAACATGAACACTGAAGCTTTCTTT.